Listed below are T cell receptor beta chains from one sample, sequenced in a study of T cell repertoires in cytomegalovirus infection. TCRdb itself ran the reads through MiXCR, one entry per CDR3 protein. The data contain around 710,000 distinct CDR3 sequences, about 28% of them singletons. These receptors are not linked to any known antigen. Sequencing was performed on cultured CD8+ T cells from PBMCs, taken from culture after CMV antigen stimulation. Receptors were obtained from a human donor in good health (CMV status not recorded). Some clones in this sample may be carry-over from other donors' samples. Each CDR3 is given with its conserved first and last residue. A D gene is named only where the DNA matches it firmly. Clone size, where shown, is once, few, many, or a class for clones that have expanded.

TRBJ2-2,16,TRBD1,TRBV6-2/TRBV6-3,-,CASSYPGGVRTGELFF,TGTGCCAGCAGTTACCCAGGGGGAGTGAGAACCGGGGAGCTGTTTTTT
TRBJ1-2,19,-,TRBV6-2/TRBV6-3,many,CASSLYSPHSRPPNYGYTF,TGTGCCAGCAGTCTTTACAGCCCTCACTCCAGACCTCCTAACTATGGCTACACCTTC
TRBJ2-3,18,TRBD1,TRBV7-9,many,CASSREQGERLGTDTQYF,TGTGCCAGCAGCCGCGAACAGGGGGAACGTCTTGGCACAGATACGCAGTATTTT
TRBJ1-5,15,TRBD1,TRBV7-2,many,CASSLADRGGQPQHF,TGTGCCAGCAGCTTAGCCGACAGGGGGGGTCAGCCCCAGCATTTT
TRBJ2-7,17,TRBD2,TRBV20-1,few,CSASHDRPSGGYYEQYF,TGCAGTGCTAGTCATGACCGGCCTAGCGGGGGTTACTACGAGCAGTACTTC
TRBJ1-1,11,-,TRBV5-8,-,CARYLRAEAFF,TGTGCCAGGTACTTAAGGGCTGAAGCTTTCTTT
TRBJ2-7,17,TRBD1,TRBV3-1,-,CASSQDSWGQGSYEQYF,TGTGCCAGCAGCCAAGATAGTTGGGGACAGGGCTCCTACGAGCAGTACTTC
TRBJ2-3,15,-,TRBV7-2,-,CASSLVSGTRDTQYF,TGTGCCAGCAGCTTAGTTTCTGGGACCCGAGATACGCAGTATTTT
TRBJ2-5,17,-,TRBV7-8,few,CASSSRLGEGVQETQYF,TGTGCCAGCAGCTCGCGTTTGGGGGAAGGGGTCCAAGAGACCCAGTACTTC
TRBJ2-1,17,TRBD1,TRBV27,-,CASSLSGRTGIYNEQFF,TGTGCCAGCAGTTTATCGGGGCGGACAGGGATCTACAATGAGCAGTTCTTC
TRBJ2-1,15,TRBD2,TRBV7-6,many,CASSPRSGGADEQFF,TGTGCCAGCAGCCCCCGGAGCGGGGGGGCAGATGAGCAGTTCTTC
TRBJ1-1,13,-,TRBV4-1,-,CASSQAQGTEAFF,TGCGCCAGCAGCCAAGCACAGGGAACTGAAGCTTTCTTT
TRBJ1-3,17,-,TRBV7-2,many,CASSLGSPNYSGNTIYF,TGTGCCAGCAGCTTAGGATCCCCCAATTACTCTGGAAACACCATATATTTT
TRBJ2-1,15,TRBD2,TRBV5-1,once,CARRSEGREGNEQFF,TGCGCCAGGAGATCAGAGGGCAGGGAGGGCAATGAGCAGTTCTTC
TRBJ1-5,15,-,TRBV7-8,many,CASSFRGALNQPQHF,TGTGCCAGCAGCTTCCGGGGGGCTCTGAATCAGCCCCAGCATTTT
TRBJ2-7,14,TRBD1,TRBV5-6,-,CASYRPGQSYEQYF,TGTGCCAGCTACAGACCGGGACAGAGCTACGAGCAGTACTTC
TRBJ1-1,15,-,TRBV4-1,few,CASSRSGTPNTEAFF,TGCGCCAGCAGCCGCTCCGGGACACCGAACACTGAAGCTTTCTTT
TRBJ1-3,17,-,TRBV11-2,few,CASSIWEKTNSGNTIYF,TGTGCCAGCAGTATATGGGAGAAAACCAATTCTGGAAACACCATATATTTT
TRBJ1-5,13,-,TRBV6-5,few,CASALASNQPQHF,TGTGCCAGTGCATTAGCGAGCAATCAGCCCCAGCATTTT
TRBJ1-5,12,-,TRBV6-6,-,CATEGSGQPQHF,TGTGCCACCGAGGGGTCTGGTCAGCCCCAGCATTTT
TRBJ2-1,15,TRBD2,TRBV15,-,CATSRVGGGNNEQFF,TGTGCCACCAGCAGAGTGGGCGGGGGGAACAATGAGCAGTTCTTC
TRBJ1-2,14,-,TRBV6-6,few,CASTPTELNYGYTF,TGTGCCAGCACCCCGACAGAACTTAACTATGGCTACACCTTC
TRBJ2-3,13,-,TRBV6-2/TRBV6-3,-,CATRTTSTDTQYF,TGTGCCACCAGGACAACTAGCACAGATACGCAGTATTTT
TRBJ1-3,11,-,TRBV2,-,CASAWGETLHF,TGTGCCAGCGCCTGGGGGGAGACTCTCCATTTT
TRBJ2-3,19,-,TRBV19,few,CASIIKGVGERVRGFTQYF,TGTGCCAGTATCATCAAAGGCGTGGGAGAGAGAGTACGGGGTTTTACGCAGTATTTT
TRBJ2-3,14,-,TRBV7-8,few,CASTLWGSTDTQYF,TGTGCCAGCACCCTATGGGGGAGCACAGATACGCAGTATTTT
TRBJ2-3,15,TRBD2,TRBV13,-,CASRHLAGARNTQYF,TGTGCCAGCAGGCATCTAGCGGGGGCCAGGAATACGCAGTATTTT
TRBJ2-1,11,-,TRBV7-9,few,CAGRGTNEQFF,TGTGCCGGGAGGGGGACCAATGAGCAGTTCTTC
TRBJ1-5,18,TRBD1,TRBV5-6,-,CASSLGDRVFHSNQPQHF,TGTGCCAGCAGCTTGGGGGACAGGGTATTCCATAGCAATCAGCCCCAGCATTTT
TRBJ1-3,21,-,TRBV6-6,-,CASSYSKFLCCGLNSGNTIYF,TGTGCCAGCAGTTACTCGAAGTTTTTGTGTTGCGGACTGAACTCTGGAAACACCATATATTTT
TRBJ1-3,17,-,TRBV7-4,-,CASSSGSLDGSGNTIYF,TGTGCCAGCAGCTCCGGCAGTCTGGACGGCTCTGGAAACACCATATATTTT
TRBJ2-2,16,TRBD1,TRBV7-2,many,CASTSGQGQNTGELFF,TGTGCCAGCACTTCCGGACAGGGCCAGAACACCGGGGAGCTGTTTTTT
TRBJ1-2,17,-,TRBV6-6,-,CASGQWAKLVPNYGYTF,TGTGCCAGCGGTCAATGGGCGAAACTTGTACCTAACTATGGCTACACCTTC
TRBJ2-5,16,-,TRBV14,-,CASSQVWRTVQETQYF,TGTGCCAGCAGCCAAGTTTGGAGGACAGTACAAGAGACCCAGTACTTC
TRBJ2-1,15,-,TRBV5-6,-,CASSRGVFSYNEQFF,TGTGCCAGCAGCCGCGGGGTCTTCTCCTACAATGAGCAGTTCTTC
TRBJ2-7,13,TRBD1,TRBV2,few,CASRSWTGNEQYF,TGTGCCAGCAGGTCCTGGACAGGGAACGAGCAGTACTTC
TRBJ2-1,15,TRBD1,TRBV19,-,CASRTGGSYRDEQFF,TGTGCCAGTCGTACAGGGGGATCCTATAGGGATGAGCAGTTCTTC
TRBJ1-3,16,-,TRBV5-4,-,CASTPFPGDSGNTIYF,TGTGCCAGCACCCCATTCCCGGGAGACTCTGGAAACACCATATATTTT
TRBJ1-5,15,-,TRBV6-5,few,CASSPLIGSNQPQHF,TGTGCCAGCAGCCCTTTGATCGGGAGCAATCAGCCCCAGCATTTT
TRBJ1-1,12,-,TRBV6-1,-,CASSEIGTEAFF,TGTGCCAGCAGTGAAATCGGCACTGAAGCTTTCTTT
TRBJ2-7,13,-,TRBV18,few,CASSPARAKEQYF,TGTGCCAGCTCACCAGCCAGGGCGAAAGAGCAGTACTTC
TRBJ1-2,13,-,TRBV7-6,few,CASSFGNYYGYTF,TGTGCCAGCAGCTTTGGCAATTACTATGGCTACACCTTC
TRBJ2-1,14,-,TRBV20-1,few,CSARISGRGHEQFF,TGCAGTGCTAGAATTTCGGGCAGGGGTCATGAGCAGTTCTTC
TRBJ1-2,13,TRBD1,TRBV2,-,CASGGTGNYGYTF,TGTGCCAGCGGCGGGACAGGGAACTATGGCTACACCTTC
TRBJ2-3,17,-,TRBV6-5,-,CASSYGGGFHYTDTQYF,TGTGCCAGCAGTTATGGTGGGGGGTTCCATTACACAGATACGCAGTATTTT